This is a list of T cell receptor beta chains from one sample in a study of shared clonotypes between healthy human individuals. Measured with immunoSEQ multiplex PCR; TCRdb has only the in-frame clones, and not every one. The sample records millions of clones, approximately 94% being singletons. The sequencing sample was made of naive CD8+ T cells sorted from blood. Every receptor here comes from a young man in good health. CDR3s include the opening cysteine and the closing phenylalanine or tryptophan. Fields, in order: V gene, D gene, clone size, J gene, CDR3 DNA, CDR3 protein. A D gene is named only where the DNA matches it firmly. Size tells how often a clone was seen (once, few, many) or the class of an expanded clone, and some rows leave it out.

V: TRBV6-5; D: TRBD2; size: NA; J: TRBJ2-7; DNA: TGTGCCAGCAGCTCGGGACTAGCCCACGAGCAGTACTTC; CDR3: CASSSGLAHEQYF
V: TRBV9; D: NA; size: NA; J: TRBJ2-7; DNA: TGTGCCAGCAGCCCCCCCCTCCGGGACTTGACCTCCTACGAGCAGTACTTC; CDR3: CASSPPLRDLTSYEQYF
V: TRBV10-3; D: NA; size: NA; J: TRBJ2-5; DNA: TGTGCCATCAGTGAGTCCAGACAGCCACCTACGGGGACCCAGTACTTC; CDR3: CAISESRQPPTGTQYF
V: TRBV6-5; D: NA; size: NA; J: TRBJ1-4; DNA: TGTGCCAGCAGTTACTCGTTAGGGGGGAGGGAAAAACTGTTTTTT; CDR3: CASSYSLGGREKLFF
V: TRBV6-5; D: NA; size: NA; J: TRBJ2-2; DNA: TGTGCCAGCAGAGGGGGTTTGAACACCGGGGAGCTGTTTTTT; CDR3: CASRGGLNTGELFF
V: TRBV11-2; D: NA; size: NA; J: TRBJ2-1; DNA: TGTGCCAGCAGCTTATGGGCGGATTTTTACAATGAGCAGTTCTTC; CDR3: CASSLWADFYNEQFF
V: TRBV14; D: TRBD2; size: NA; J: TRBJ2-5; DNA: TGTGCCAGCAGCCAGAGACTAGCGGAGTTCCAAGAGACCCAGTACTTC; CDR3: CASSQRLAEFQETQYF
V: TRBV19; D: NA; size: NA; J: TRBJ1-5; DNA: TGTGCCAGTAGTCCTAGGATCAGGGGAGATCAGCCCCAGCATTTT; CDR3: CASSPRIRGDQPQHF
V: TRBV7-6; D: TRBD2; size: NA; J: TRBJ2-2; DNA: TGTGCCAGCAGCCAATTGGCGGGAGGAAGGTCCGGGGAGCTGTTTTTT; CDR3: CASSQLAGGRSGELFF
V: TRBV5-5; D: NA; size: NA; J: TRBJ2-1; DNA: TGTGCCAGCAGCGTCGACTTAAGCTCCTACAATGAGCAGTTCTTC; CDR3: CASSVDLSSYNEQFF
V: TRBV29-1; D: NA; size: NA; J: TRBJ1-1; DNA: TGCAGCGTTCCTCCCGTGGGTTATGAGAACACTGAAGCTTTCTTT; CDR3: CSVPPVGYENTEAFF
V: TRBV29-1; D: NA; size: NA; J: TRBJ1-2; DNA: TGCAGCGTTTCGGGGCCTCCGAACCACTATGGCTACACCTTC; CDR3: CSVSGPPNHYGYTF
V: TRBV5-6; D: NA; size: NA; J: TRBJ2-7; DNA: TGTGCCAGCAGCCGGTCAGGGTTCGGCAACTACGAGCAGTACTTC; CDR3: CASSRSGFGNYEQYF
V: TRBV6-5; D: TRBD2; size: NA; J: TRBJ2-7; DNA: TGTGCCAGCAGTCTCGGACTAGCGGGCTACGAGCAGTACTTC; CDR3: CASSLGLAGYEQYF
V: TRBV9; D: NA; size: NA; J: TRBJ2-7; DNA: TGTGCCAGCAGCGCCGGGACCAGCAGGTACGAGCAGTACTTC; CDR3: CASSAGTSRYEQYF
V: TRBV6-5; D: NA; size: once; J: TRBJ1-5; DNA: TGTGCCAGTCTCCGCGGGGGCCGCAATCAGCCCCAGCATTTT; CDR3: CASLRGGRNQPQHF
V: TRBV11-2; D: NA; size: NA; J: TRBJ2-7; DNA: TGTGCCAGCAGCTTAGTCGGCGGTACTACGATTTGGCAGTACTTC; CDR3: CASSLVGGTTIWQYF
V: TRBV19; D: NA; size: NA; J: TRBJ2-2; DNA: TGTGCCAGTAGTATAATTGGGACCCCGAACACCGGGGAGCTGTTTTTT; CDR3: CASSIIGTPNTGELFF
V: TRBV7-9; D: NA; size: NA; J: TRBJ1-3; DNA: TGTGCCAGCAGCTTAGCCAGGGCTTACACCATATATTTT; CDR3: CASSLARAYTIYF
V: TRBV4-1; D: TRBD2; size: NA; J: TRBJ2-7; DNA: TGCGCCAGCAGCCAAGCGGGAGGTACCTTCTACGAGCAGTACTTC; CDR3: CASSQAGGTFYEQYF
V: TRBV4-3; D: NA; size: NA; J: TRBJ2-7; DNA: TGCGCCAGCAGCCAAGATTTGGACTACGCCTACGAGCAGTACTTC; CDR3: CASSQDLDYAYEQYF
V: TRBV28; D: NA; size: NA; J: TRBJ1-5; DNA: TGTGCCAGCAGTTTAATGGTACCAGAACGTAATCAGCCCCAGCATTTT; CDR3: CASSLMVPERNQPQHF
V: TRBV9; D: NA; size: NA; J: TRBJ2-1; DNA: TGTGCCAGCAGCGTAGGGGGATTTAGCTCCTACAATGAGCAGTTCTTC; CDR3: CASSVGGFSSYNEQFF
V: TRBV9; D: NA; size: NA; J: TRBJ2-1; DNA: TGTGCCAGCAGCCCCTCGGGGGCGCAGAATGAGCAGTTCTTC; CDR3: CASSPSGAQNEQFF
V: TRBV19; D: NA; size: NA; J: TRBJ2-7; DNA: TGTGCCAGTAGCCCCTACGGCGGCTACGAGCAGTACTTC; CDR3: CASSPYGGYEQYF
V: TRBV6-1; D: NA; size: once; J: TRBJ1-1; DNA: TGTGCCAGCAGCTACGTCCCCTTGATGAACACTGAAGCTTTCTTT; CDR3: CASSYVPLMNTEAFF
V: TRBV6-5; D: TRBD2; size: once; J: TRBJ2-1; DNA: TGTGCCAGCAGCCCGGGACTAGGATACAATGAGCAGTTCTTC; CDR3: CASSPGLGYNEQFF
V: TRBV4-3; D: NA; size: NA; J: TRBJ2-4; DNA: TGCGCCAGCAGCCTCAGAGACGGTCAAAACATTCAGTACTTC; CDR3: CASSLRDGQNIQYF
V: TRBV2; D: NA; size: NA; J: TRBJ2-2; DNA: TGTGCCAGCCTAGGGGGGACCGGGGAGCTGTTTTTT; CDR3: CASLGGTGELFF
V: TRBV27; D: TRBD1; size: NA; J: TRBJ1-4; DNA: TGTGCCAGCTCCGAGCGGGACAGCAACGAAAAACTGTTTTTT; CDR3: CASSERDSNEKLFF
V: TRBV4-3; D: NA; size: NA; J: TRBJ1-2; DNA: TGCGCCAGCAGCCAAGATATAGGTTCGGAGCATTATGGCTACACCTTC; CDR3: CASSQDIGSEHYGYTF
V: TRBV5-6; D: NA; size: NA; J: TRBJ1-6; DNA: TGTGCCAGCAGCTTGGGGTTCGGGCGAGGTCTCCACTTT; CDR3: CASSLGFGRGLHF
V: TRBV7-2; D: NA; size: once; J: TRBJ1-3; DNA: TGTGCCAGCAGCTTTCAGGGTTCTGGAAACACCATATATTTT; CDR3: CASSFQGSGNTIYF
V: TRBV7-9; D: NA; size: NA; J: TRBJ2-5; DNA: TGTGCCAGCAGCTTCCGGATGGGGGAGACCCAGTACTTC; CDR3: CASSFRMGETQYF
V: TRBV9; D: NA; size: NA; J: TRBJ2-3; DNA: TGTGCCAGCAGCGTATGGGACTCGCCCACAGATACGCAGTATTTT; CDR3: CASSVWDSPTDTQYF
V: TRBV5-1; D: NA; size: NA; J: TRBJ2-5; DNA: TGCGCCAGCAGCCAATGGACAGAAGAGACCCAGTACTTC; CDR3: CASSQWTEETQYF
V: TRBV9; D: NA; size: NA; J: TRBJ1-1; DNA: TGTGCCAGCAGCGTGGGAGGAAACCCGAACACTGAAGCTTTCTTT; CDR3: CASSVGGNPNTEAFF
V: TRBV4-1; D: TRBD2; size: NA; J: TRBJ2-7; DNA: TGCGCCAGCAGCCAACTAGCGGGGGCCTACTACGAGCAGTACTTC; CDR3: CASSQLAGAYYEQYF
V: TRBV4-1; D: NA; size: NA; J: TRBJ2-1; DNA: TGCGCCAGCAGCCACAAACCTCCGGACGGCTACAATGAGCAGTTCTTC; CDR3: CASSHKPPDGYNEQFF
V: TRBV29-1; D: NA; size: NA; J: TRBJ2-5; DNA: TGCAGCGTTGAAGATCTAGGGGGGGAAGAGACCCAGTACTTC; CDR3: CSVEDLGGEETQYF